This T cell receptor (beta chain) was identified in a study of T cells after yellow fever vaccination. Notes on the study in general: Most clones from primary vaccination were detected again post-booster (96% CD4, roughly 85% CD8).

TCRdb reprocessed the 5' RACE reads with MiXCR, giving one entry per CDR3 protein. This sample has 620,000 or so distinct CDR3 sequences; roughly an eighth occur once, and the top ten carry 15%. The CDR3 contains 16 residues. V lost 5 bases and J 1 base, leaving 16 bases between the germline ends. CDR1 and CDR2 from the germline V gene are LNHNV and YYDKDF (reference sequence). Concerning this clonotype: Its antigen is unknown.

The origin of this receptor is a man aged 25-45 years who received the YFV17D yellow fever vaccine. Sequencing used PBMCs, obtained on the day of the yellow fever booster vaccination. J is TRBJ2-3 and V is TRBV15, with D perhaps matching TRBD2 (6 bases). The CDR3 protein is CATSSLLGEGTDTQYF. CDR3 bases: TGTGCCACCAGCTCCCTACTAGGGGAGGGCACAGATACGCAGTATTTT.